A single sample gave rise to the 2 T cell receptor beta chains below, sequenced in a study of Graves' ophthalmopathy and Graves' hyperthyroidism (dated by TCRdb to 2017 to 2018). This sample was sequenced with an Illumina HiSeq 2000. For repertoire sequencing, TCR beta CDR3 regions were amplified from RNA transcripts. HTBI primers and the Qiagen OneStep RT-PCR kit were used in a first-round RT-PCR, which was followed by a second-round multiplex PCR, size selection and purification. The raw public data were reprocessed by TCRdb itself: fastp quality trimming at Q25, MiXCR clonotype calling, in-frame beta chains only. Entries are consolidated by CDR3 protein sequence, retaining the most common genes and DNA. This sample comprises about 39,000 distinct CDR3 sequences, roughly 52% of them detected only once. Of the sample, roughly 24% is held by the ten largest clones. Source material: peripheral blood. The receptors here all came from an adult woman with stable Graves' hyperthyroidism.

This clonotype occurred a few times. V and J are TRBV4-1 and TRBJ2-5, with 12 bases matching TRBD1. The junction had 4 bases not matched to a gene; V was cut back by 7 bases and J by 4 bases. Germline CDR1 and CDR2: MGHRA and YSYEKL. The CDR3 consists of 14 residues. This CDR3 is CASTGTGGGETQYF. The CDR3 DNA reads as TGCGCCAGCACCGGGACAGGGGGCGGAGAGACCCAGTACTTC.

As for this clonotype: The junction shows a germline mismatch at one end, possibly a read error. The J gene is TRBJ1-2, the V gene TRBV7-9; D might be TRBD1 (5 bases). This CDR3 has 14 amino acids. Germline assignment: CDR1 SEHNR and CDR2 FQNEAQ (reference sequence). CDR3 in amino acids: CAGSLDQGDYGYTF. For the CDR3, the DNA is TGTGCCGGCAGCTTGGACCAGGGAGACTATGGCTACACCTTC.